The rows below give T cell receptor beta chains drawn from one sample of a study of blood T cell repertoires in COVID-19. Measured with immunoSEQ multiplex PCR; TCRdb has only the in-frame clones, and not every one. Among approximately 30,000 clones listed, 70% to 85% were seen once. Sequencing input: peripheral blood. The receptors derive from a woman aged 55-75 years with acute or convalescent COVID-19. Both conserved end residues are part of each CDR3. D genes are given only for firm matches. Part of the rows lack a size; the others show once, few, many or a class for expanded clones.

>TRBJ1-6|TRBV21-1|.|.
CASSKSLKRGVDSPLHF
TGTGCCAGCAGCAAATCGTTGAAGCGTGGCGTGGATTCACCCCTCCACTTT
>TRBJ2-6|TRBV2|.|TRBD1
CASSIHFRTGARSGANVLTF
TGTGCCAGCAGTATTCATTTTAGGACAGGGGCCCGCTCTGGGGCCAACGTCCTGACTTTC
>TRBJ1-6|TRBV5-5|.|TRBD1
CASSAQGARVSPLHF
TGTGCCAGCAGCGCACAGGGGGCGCGGGTTTCACCCCTCCACTTT
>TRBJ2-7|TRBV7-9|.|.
CASSSAGGFGEAYEQYF
TGTGCCAGCAGCTCGGCTGGCGGTTTCGGGGAGGCGTACGAGCAGTACTTC
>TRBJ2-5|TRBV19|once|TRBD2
CASSIGERGAGQETQYF
TGTGCCAGTAGTATAGGTGAGCGGGGGGCAGGTCAAGAGACCCAGTACTTC
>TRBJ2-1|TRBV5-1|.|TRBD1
CASRAGGTYNEQFF
TGCGCCAGCAGAGCAGGGGGCACCTACAATGAGCAGTTCTTC
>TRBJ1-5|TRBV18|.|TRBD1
CASSLRQGTDQPQHF
TGTGCCAGCTCCCTTAGACAGGGTACGGATCAGCCCCAGCATTTT
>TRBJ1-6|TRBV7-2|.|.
CASRPNSGGPYGGPPLHF
TGTGCCAGCAGGCCTAACTCCGGAGGACCATACGGCGGACCACCCCTCCACTTT
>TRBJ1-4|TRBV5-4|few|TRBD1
CASRLWGSGGEKLFF
TGTGCCAGCAGGCTTTGGGGTTCAGGGGGTGAAAAACTGTTTTTT
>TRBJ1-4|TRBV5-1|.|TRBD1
CASSPTGGSSEKLFF
TGCGCCAGCAGCCCCACAGGGGGAAGCAGTGAAAAACTGTTTTTT
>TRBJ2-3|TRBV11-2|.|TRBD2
CASSPGTTVITDTQYF
TGTGCCAGCAGCCCCGGGACTACCGTGATCACAGATACGCAGTATTTT
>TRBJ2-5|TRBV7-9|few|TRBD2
CASSLSGGTETQYF
TGTGCCAGCAGCCTTAGCGGGGGGACGGAGACCCAGTACTTC
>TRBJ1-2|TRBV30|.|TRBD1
CAWIGTVANYGYTF
TGTGCCTGGATCGGGACAGTCGCTAACTATGGCTACACCTTC
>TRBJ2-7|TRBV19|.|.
CASSDPYSESSYEQYF
TGTGCCAGTAGTGACCCCTACAGTGAGAGCTCCTACGAGCAGTACTTC
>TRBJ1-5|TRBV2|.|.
CASSRPGLEEPQHF
TGTGCCAGCAGTAGACCGGGACTTGAGGAGCCCCAGCATTTT
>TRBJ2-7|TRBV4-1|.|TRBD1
CASSQGDSSYEQYF
TGCGCCAGCAGCCAAGGGGACAGCTCCTACGAGCAGTACTTC
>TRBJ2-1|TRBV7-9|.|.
CASSLGGVYNEQFF
TGTGCCAGCAGCTTAGGGGGGGTTTACAATGAGCAGTTCTTC
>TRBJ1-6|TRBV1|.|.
CTSSQDETGDNSPLHF
TGCACCAGCAGCCAAGATGAGACAGGGGATAATTCACCCCTCCACTTT
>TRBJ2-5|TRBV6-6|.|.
CASSSGQGVWETQYF
TGTGCCAGCAGTTCCGGCCAGGGCGTGTGGGAGACCCAGTACTTC
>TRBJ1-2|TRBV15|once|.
CATSPPQILNYGYTF
TGTGCCACCAGCCCCCCGCAGATCCTTAACTATGGCTACACCTTC
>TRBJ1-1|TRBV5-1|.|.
CASSWGRVEGFKGTEAFF
TGCGCCAGCAGCTGGGGTCGGGTTGAGGGATTCAAGGGCACTGAAGCTTTCTTT
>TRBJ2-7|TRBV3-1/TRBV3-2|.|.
CASRAGNEQYF
TGTGCCAGCAGGGCCGGGAACGAGCAGTACTTC
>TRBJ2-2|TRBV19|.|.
CASSIFVGAPNTGELFF
TGTGCCAGTAGTATCTTTGTGGGGGCGCCGAACACCGGGGAGCTGTTTTTT
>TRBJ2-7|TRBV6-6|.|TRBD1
CASQAGTGAYEQYF
TGTGCCAGCCAGGCTGGGACAGGGGCCTACGAGCAGTACTTC
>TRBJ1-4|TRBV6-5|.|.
CASSHGEKLFF
TGTGCCAGCAGCCACGGGGAAAAACTGTTTTTT
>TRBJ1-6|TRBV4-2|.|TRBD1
CASSQAAGGLSPLHF
TGTGCCAGCAGCCAAGCGGCAGGGGGCTTATCACCCCTCCACTTT
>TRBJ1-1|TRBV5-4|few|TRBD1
CASSYRGGNPEAFF
TGTGCCAGCAGCTACAGGGGAGGAAATCCTGAAGCTTTCTTT
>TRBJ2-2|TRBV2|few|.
CASSVQSYTGELFF
TGTGCCAGCAGTGTTCAGTCGTACACCGGGGAGCTGTTTTTT
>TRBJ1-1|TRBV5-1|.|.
CASSITGFEAFF
TGCGCCAGCAGCATTACAGGGTTTGAAGCTTTCTTT
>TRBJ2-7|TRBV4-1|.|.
CASSQAAASGLPYEQYF
TGCGCCAGCAGCCAGGCTGCGGCCAGCGGACTTCCCTACGAGCAGTACTTC
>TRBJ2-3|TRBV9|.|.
CASSDYQGTQYF
TGTGCCAGCAGCGACTATCAGGGGACGCAGTATTTT
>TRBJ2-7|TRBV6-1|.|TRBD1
CASSDPRGGAYEQYF
TGTGCCAGCAGTGATCCCAGAGGGGGCGCGTACGAGCAGTACTTC
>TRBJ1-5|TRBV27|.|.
CASSSPQGNQPQHF
TGTGCCAGCAGTTCCCCCCAGGGGAATCAGCCCCAGCATTTT
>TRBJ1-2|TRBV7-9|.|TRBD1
CASSPGQGNYGYTF
TGTGCCAGCAGCCCAGGACAGGGAAACTATGGCTACACCTTC
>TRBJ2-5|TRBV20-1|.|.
CSASKGLRETQYF
TGCAGTGCTAGTAAGGGACTCAGAGAGACCCAGTACTTC
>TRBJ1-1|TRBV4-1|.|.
CASSKGLLPNTEAFF
TGCGCCAGCAGCAAAGGACTTTTACCGAACACTGAAGCTTTCTTT
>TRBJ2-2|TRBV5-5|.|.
CASSLGLFANTGELFF
TGTGCCAGCAGCTTGGGCCTATTCGCGAACACCGGGGAGCTGTTTTTT